This record covers a single TCR beta chain. What it recognizes is unknown. The data stem from a study of OX40 agonist ivuxolimab in advanced cancers. About the research overall: Of mixed ages from about 23 to 85 and averaging approximately 60 years, the group was about 80% male. Three patients, one with hepatocellular carcinoma and two with cutaneous melanoma, responded partially. The study, taken as a whole, reports: The authors also found low normalized T-cell clonal expansion in some nonresponders.

The table came from immunoSEQ multiplex PCR; TCRdb's copy has only in-frame clones and leaves some out. The table has 65,000 to 85,000 clones, 85% seen once; the top ten hold about 0.83%. This CDR3 region has 15 residues. Germline CDR1 MNHEY, CDR2 SMNVEV (reference sequence). The junction had 7 bases not matched to a gene; V was cut back by 6 bases and J by 1 base. This TCR came from an adult with an advanced solid tumor such as melanoma, head and neck, liver or kidney cancer. This specimen consisted of CD4+ or CD8+ T cells sorted from blood, obtained in a trial of the OX40 agonist ivuxolimab. The chain joins TRBV27 to TRBJ1-2; 8 nucleotides line up with TRBD1. The CDR3 DNA is TGTGCCAGCAGCCATGGACAGGGCCTTAACTATGGCTACACCTTC. Amino acids: CASSHGQGLNYGYTF.